The 10 T cell receptor beta chains presented below share a single source sample, sequenced in a study of patients and donors after allogeneic stem cell transplantation (dated by TCRdb to 2020 to 2022). Library preparation was by RT-PCR. TCRdb lists the instrument as NextSeq 550. TCRdb passed the public sequencing reads through fastp at Q25 and MiXCR, retaining productive beta sequences. CDR3 protein duplicates are merged, each entry listing the most common genes and DNA. This sample gives some 960,000 distinct CDR3 sequences in total; 18% of them show up just once. Around 6% of the sample rests with the top ten. Material: blood, either unsorted or a sorted T cell fraction (not recorded which). These TCRs come from a human donor who was either an allogeneic HSCT recipient or a stem cell or donor lymphocyte infusion donor (not recorded which). It is not recorded whose cells these are; they may come from a transplant donor.

This clonotype was detected only a few times. This chain links TRBV27 with TRBJ2-3; 9 nucleotides align to TRBD2. The germline gives CDR1 MNHEY, CDR2 SMNVEV (reference sequence). V shed 3 bases and J 6 bases; nucleotides not matched to a gene: 13. The CDR3 has 17 residues. This chain's CDR3 is CASSFRRSGRLRDTQYF. CDR3 DNA sequence: TGTGCCAGCAGTTTCCGAAGGAGCGGGAGGTTAAGGGATACGCAGTATTTT.

Only a few counts were recorded for this clonotype. The rearrangement uses TRBV20-1 and TRBJ2-3, with D maybe TRBD2 (6 bases). With 6 bases removed from V and 8 bases from J, the gap between germline ends came to 12 bases. CDR3 length equals 11 residues. In germline, CDR1 is DFQATT, CDR2 SNEGSKA (reference sequence). CDR3 sequence reads: CSAPSGVTQYF. In nucleotides, the CDR3 is TGCAGTGCCCCGTCGGGAGTTACGCAGTATTTT.

The J gene is TRBJ2-1, the V gene TRBV2, with 10 bases aligning to TRBD2. Unmatched junction bases numbered 8, after V lost 7 bases and J lost 2 bases. The CDR3 covers 16 residues. Per the germline V gene, CDR1 is SNHLY and CDR2 is FYNNEI. For the CDR3, the DNA is TGTGCCAGCATGATGACGCTAGCGGGGGCCTACAATGAGCAGTTCTTC. Residues: CASMMTLAGAYNEQFF.

This clonotype has at least ten counts. The CDR3 sequence: CASSFGRVTGELFF. The CDR3 coding sequence is TGTGCCAGCAGTTTCGGCAGGGTGACCGGGGAGCTGTTTTTT. The chain joins TRBV12-3 or TRBV12-4 to TRBJ2-2; perhaps TRBD1 as D (5 bases). The ends were cut back, 3 bases at V and 5 bases at J, with 10 bases in the middle. CDR3 length: 14 residues.

V and J are TRBV7-2 and TRBJ2-7, with TRBD1 matching over 7 bases. The CDR3 is 14 amino acids. The germline CDR1 and CDR2 sequences are SGHTA and FQGNSA. V dropped 3 bases and J dropped 1; count of bases not matched to a gene: 3. CDR3 protein: CASSFDRVSYEQYF. In nucleotides, the CDR3 is TGTGCCAGCAGCTTCGACAGGGTATCCTACGAGCAGTACTTC.

The chain has TRBV5-1 and TRBJ1-5; D remains ambiguous. Germline V gene data show CDR1 as SGHRS and CDR2 as YFSETQ. This CDR3 spans 14 amino acids. Trimming left V 4 bases short and J 1 base short, with 9 bases between. This CDR3 reads CASSADPSNQPQHF. As DNA, the CDR3 is TGCGCCAGCAGCGCGGACCCCAGCAATCAGCCCCAGCATTTT.

CDR3 region: CASSSGGWTDTQYF. The CDR3 DNA sequence: TGTGCCAGCAGCTCAGGGGGATGGACAGATACGCAGTATTTT. The chain links TRBV11-2 to TRBJ2-3; 7 nucleotides line up with TRBD1. V dropped 4 bases and J dropped 3; count of bases not matched to a gene: 4. CDR1 and CDR2 from the germline V gene are SGHAT and FQNNGV. The length of the CDR3 is 14 residues.

The V gene is TRBV12-3 or TRBV12-4, the J gene TRBJ2-3; D may match TRBD1 or TRBD2 (6 bases each). The germline V and J ends were trimmed by 3 bases and 5 bases, with 18 bases remaining between them. This CDR3 has 16 amino acids. This CDR3 is CASSLTIAEGVDTQYF. DNA for the CDR3: TGTGCCAGCAGTTTGACAATAGCGGAGGGGGTAGATACGCAGTATTTT.

This chain links TRBV6-1 with TRBJ2-5; D is tentatively TRBD1 or TRBD2 (5 bases each). The germline V and J ends were trimmed by 4 bases and 7 bases, with 10 bases remaining between them. CDR1 is MNHNS and CDR2 is SASEGT in the germline V gene. This CDR3 is 12 amino acids long. The DNA of the CDR3 is TGTGCCAGCAGTGGGGGACGGCGGACCCAGTACTTC. This sequence encodes CASSGGRRTQYF.

In this sample, this clonotype turned up a few times. CDR3 bases: TGTGCCAGCTCATCTCAAGCCGGGACAGGGGGACATGAGCAGTTCTTC. This gives the protein CASSSQAGTGGHEQFF. This rearrangement joins TRBV18 to TRBJ2-1; 11 bases fit TRBD1. The ends lost 5 bases at V and 8 bases at J; junction bases unmatched: 11. This CDR3 contains 16 residues. Germline CDR1 is KGHSH and CDR2 is LQKENI. The full variable domain, with the rest looked up from reference TRBV18 and TRBJ2-1, is NAGVMQNPRHLVRRRGQEARLRCSPMKGHSHVYWYRQLPEEGLKFMVYLQKENIIDESGMPKERFSAEFPKEGPSILRIQQVVRGDSAAYFCASSSQAGTGGHEQFFGPGTRLTVL.